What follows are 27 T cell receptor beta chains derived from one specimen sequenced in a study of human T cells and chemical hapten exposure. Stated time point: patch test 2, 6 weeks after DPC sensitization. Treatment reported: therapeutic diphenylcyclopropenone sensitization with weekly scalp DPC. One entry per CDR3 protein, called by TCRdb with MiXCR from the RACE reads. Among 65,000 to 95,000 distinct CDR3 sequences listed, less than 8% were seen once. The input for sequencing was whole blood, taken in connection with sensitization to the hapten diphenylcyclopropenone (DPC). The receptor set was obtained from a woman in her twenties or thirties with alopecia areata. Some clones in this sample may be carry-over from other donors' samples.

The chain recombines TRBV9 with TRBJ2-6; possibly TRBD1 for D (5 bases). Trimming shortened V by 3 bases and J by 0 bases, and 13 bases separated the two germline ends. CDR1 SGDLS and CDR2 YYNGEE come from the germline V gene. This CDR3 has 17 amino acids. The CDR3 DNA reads TGTGCCAGCAGCGGTACAGGACCCACCTCTGGGGCCAACGTCCTGACTTTC. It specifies CASSGTGPTSGANVLTF.

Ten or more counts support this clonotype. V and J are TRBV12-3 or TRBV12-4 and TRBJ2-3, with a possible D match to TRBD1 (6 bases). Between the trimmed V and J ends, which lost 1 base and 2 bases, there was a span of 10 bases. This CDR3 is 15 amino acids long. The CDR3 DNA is TGTGCCAGCAGTTTAGGGACAGAAATCACAGATACGCAGTATTTT. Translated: CASSLGTEITDTQYF.

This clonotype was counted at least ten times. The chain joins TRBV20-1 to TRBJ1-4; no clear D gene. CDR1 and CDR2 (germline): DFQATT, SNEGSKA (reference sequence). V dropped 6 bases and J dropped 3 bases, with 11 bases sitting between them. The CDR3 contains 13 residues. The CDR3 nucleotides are TGCAGTGCCCCAGACGGACCTAATGAAAAACTGTTTTTT. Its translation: CSAPDGPNEKLFF.

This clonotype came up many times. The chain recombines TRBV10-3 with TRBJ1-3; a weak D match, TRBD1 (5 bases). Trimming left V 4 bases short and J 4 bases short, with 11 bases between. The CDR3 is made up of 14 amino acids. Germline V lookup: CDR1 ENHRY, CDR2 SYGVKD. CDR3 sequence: CAISAAGRGNTIYF. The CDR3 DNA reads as TGTGCCATCAGTGCTGCGGGGCGGGGAAACACCATATATTTT.

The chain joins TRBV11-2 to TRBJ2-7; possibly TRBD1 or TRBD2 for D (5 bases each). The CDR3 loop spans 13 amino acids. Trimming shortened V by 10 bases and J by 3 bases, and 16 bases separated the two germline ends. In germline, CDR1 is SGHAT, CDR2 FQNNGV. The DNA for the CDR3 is TGTGCCACCACCCCGGCAGGGAGCTACGAGCAGTACTTC. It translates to CATTPAGSYEQYF.

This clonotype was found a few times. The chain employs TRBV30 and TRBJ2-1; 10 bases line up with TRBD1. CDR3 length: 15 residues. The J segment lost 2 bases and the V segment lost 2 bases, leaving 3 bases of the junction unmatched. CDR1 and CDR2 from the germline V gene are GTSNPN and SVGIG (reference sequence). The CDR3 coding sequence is TGTGCCTGGAGTTCGGGACAGGGGCCCTACAATGAGCAGTTCTTC. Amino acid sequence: CAWSSGQGPYNEQFF.

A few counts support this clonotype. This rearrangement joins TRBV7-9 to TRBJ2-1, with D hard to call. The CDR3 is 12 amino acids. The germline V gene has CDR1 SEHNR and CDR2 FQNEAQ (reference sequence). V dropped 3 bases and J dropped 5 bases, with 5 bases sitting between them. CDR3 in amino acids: CASSFRDNEQFF. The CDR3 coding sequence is TGTGCCAGCAGCTTCCGCGACAATGAGCAGTTCTTC. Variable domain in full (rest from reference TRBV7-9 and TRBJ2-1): DTGVSQNPRHKITKRGQNVTFRCDPISEHNRLYWYRQTLGQGPEFLTYFQNEAQLEKSRLLSDRFSAERPKGSFSTLEIQRTEQGDSAMYLCASSFRDNEQFFGPGTRLTVL.

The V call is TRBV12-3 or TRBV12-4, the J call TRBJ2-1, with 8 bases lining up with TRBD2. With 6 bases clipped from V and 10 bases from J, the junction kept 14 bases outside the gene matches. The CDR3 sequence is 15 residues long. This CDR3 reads CASRTARGGRAEQFF. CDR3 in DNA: TGTGCCAGCAGAACCGCCCGGGGGGGCCGGGCGGAGCAGTTCTTC.

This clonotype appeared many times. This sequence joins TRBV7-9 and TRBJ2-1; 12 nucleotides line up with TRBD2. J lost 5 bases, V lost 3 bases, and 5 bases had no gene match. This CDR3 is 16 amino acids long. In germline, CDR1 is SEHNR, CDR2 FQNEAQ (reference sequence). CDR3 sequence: CASSFPSGGADNEQFF. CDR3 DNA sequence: TGTGCCAGCAGCTTCCCTAGCGGGGGGGCCGACAATGAGCAGTTCTTC.

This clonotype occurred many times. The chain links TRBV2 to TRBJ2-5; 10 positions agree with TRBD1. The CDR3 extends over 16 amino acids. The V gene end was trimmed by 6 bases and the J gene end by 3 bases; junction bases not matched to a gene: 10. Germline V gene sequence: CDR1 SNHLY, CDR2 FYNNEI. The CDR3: CASRTGGLSLKETQYF. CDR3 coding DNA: TGTGCCAGCAGGACAGGGGGCCTATCTCTAAAAGAGACCCAGTACTTC.

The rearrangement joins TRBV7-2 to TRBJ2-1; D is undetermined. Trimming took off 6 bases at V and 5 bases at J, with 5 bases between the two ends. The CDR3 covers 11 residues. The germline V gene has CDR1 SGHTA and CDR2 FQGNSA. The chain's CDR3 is CASRQNNEQFF. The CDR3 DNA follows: TGTGCCAGCAGACAAAACAATGAGCAGTTCTTC. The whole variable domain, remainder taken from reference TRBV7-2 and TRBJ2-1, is GAGVSQSPSNKVTEKGKDVELRCDPISGHTALYWYRQSLGQGLEFLIYFQGNSAPDKSGLPSDRFSAERTGGSVSTLTIQRTQQEDSAVYLCASRQNNEQFFGPGTRLTVL.

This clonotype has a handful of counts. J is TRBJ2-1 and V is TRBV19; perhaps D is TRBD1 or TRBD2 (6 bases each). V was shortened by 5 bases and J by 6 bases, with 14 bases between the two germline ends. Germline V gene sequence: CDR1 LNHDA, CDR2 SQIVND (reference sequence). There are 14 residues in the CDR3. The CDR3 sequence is CASSGRGGGNEQFF. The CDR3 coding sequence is TGTGCCAGTAGTGGCAGGGGAGGAGGCAATGAGCAGTTCTTC.

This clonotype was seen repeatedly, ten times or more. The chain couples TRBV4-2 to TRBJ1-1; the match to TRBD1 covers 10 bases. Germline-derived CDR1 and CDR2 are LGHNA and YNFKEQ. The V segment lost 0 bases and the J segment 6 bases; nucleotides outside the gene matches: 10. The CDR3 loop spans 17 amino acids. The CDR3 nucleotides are TGTGCCAGCAGCCAAGATTTGGAACGGACAGGGGGACCTGAAGCTTTCTTT. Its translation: CASSQDLERTGGPEAFF.

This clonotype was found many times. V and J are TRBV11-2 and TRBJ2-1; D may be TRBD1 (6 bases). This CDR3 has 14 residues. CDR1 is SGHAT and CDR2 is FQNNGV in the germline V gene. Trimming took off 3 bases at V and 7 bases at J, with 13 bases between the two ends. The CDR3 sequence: CASSLNRERNEQFF. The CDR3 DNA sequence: TGTGCCAGCAGCTTGAACAGGGAGAGAAATGAGCAGTTCTTC.

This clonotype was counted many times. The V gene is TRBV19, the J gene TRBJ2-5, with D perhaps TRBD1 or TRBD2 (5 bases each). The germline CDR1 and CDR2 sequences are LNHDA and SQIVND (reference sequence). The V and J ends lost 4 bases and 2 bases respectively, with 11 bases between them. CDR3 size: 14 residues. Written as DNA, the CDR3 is TGTGCCAGTAGTACCCGGGGCAGTCAAGAGACCCAGTACTTC. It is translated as CASSTRGSQETQYF. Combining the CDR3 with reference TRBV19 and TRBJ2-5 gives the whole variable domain DGGITQSPKYLFRKEGQNVTLSCEQNLNHDAMYWYRQDPGQGLRLIYYSQIVNDFQKGDIAEGYSVSREKKESFPLTVTSAQKNPTAFYLCASSTRGSQETQYFGPGTRLLVL.

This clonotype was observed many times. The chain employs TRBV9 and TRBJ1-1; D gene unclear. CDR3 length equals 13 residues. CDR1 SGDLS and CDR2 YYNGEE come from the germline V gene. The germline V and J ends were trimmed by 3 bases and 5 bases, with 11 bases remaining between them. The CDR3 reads CASSGDRRTEAFF. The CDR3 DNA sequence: TGTGCCAGCAGCGGAGATAGGAGGACTGAAGCTTTCTTT.

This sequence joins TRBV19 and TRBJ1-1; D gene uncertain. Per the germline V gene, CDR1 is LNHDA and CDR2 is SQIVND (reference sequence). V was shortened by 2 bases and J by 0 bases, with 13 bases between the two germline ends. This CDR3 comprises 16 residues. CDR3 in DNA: TGTGCCAGTAGTATAAGAGAAGATCAGATGAACACTGAAGCTTTCTTT. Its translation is CASSIREDQMNTEAFF.

CDR3 coding DNA: TGTGCCAGCAGCTTGTTTCAGGGATCTCAGCCCCAGCATTTT. As protein: CASSLFQGSQPQHF. This sequence joins TRBV5-5 and TRBJ1-5; maybe TRBD1 (5 bases). CDR1 is SGHKS and CDR2 is YYEKEE in the germline V gene (reference sequence). The CDR3 is 14 amino acids. V was cut by 1 base and J by 6 bases, with 11 bases left in between.

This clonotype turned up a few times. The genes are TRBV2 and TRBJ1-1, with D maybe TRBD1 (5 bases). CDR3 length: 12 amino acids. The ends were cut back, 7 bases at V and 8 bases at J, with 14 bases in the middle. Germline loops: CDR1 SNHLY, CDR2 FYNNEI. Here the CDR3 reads CASTIWGNEAFF. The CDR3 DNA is TGTGCCAGCACGATATGGGGGAACGAAGCTTTCTTT.

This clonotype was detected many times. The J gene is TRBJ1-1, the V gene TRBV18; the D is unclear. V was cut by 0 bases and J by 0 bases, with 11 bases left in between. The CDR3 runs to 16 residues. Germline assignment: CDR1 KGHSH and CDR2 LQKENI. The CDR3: CASSPPRGTVNTEAFF. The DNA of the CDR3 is TGTGCCAGCTCACCACCCCGGGGTACAGTGAACACTGAAGCTTTCTTT.

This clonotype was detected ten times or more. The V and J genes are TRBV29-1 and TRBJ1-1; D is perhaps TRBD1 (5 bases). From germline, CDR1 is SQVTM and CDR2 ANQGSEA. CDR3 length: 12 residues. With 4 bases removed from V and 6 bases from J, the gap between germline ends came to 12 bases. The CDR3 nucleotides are TGCAGCGTTGTAGGGGTTGCGGCTGAAGCTTTCTTT. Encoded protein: CSVVGVAAEAFF.

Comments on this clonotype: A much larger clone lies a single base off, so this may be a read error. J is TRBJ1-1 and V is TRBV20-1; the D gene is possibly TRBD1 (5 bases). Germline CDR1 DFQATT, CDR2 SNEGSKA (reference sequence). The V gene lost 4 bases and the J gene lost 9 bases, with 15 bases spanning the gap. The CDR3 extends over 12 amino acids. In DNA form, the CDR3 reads TGCAGTGCTACTACCGCGGGGGGTAAAGCTTTCTTT. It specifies CSATTAGGKAFF.

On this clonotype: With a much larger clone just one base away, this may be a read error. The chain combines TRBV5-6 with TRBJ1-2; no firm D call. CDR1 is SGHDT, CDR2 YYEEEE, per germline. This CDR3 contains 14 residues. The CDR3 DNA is TGTGCCAGCAGCTTGGGGGTGGGAGACTTTGGCCACACCTTC. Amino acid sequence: CASSLGVGDFGHTF.

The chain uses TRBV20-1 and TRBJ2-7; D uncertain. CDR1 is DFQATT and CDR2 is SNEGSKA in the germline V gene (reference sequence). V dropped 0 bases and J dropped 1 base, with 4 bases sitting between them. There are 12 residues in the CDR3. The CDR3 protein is CSARDLSYEQYF. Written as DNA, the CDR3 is TGCAGTGCTAGAGATTTGTCCTACGAGCAGTACTTC.

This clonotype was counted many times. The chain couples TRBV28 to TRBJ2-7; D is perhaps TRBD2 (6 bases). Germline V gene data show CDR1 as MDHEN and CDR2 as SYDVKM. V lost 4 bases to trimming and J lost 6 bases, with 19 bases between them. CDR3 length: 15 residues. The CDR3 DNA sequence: TGTGCCAGCAGTTCACCTGGAGGAGGGCGTCCCGAGCAGTACTTC. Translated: CASSSPGGGRPEQYF.

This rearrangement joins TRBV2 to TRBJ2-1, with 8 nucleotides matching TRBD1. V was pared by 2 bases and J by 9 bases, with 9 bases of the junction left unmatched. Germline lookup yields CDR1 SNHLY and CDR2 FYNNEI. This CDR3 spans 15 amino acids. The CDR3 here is CASSELRTGPSEQFF. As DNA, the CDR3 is TGTGCCAGCAGTGAATTGAGGACAGGGCCTAGTGAGCAGTTCTTC. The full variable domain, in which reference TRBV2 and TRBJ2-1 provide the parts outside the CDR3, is EPEVTQTPSHQVTQMGQEVILRCVPISNHLYFYWYRQILGQKVEFLVSFYNNEISEKSEIFDDQFSVERPDGSNFTLKIRSTKLEDSAMYFCASSELRTGPSEQFFGPGTRLTVL.

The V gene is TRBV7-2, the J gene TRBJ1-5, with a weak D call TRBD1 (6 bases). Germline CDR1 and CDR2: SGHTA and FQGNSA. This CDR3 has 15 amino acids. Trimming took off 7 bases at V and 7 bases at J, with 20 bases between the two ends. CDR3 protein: CASTLSAGAGQPQHF. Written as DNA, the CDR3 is TGTGCCAGCACCCTATCCGCGGGGGCCGGGCAGCCCCAGCATTTT.